Below are 30 T cell receptor beta chains sequenced from a single sample in a study of blood T cell repertoires in COVID-19. Sequencing was performed with immunoSEQ multiplex PCR; in TCRdb, only in-frame clones are kept and a portion is missing. The repertoire holds 500,000 to 600,000 clones, with around nine tenths as singletons. The sequencing sample was made of peripheral blood. These TCRs come from a woman between 45 and 65 years old with COVID-19, enrolled during active disease.

The chain uses TRBV2 and TRBJ1-2; TRBD1 agrees at 10 bases. Germline V gene lookup returns CDR1 SNHLY and CDR2 FYNNEI. Trimming removed 7 bases from V and 6 bases from J; junction bases left unmatched: 8. The CDR3 contains 14 residues. DNA of the CDR3: TGTGCCAGCACCCCAGACAGGGGGCGTAATGGCTACACCTTC. This sequence encodes CASTPDRGRNGYTF. Filled out from reference TRBV2 and TRBJ1-2, the complete variable domain reads EPEVTQTPSHQVTQMGQEVILRCVPISNHLYFYWYRQILGQKVEFLVSFYNNEISEKSEIFDDQFSVERPDGSNFTLKIRSTKLEDSAMYFCASTPDRGRNGYTFGSGTRLTVV.

The genes are TRBV15 and TRBJ1-2, with 8 bases aligning to TRBD1. With 3 bases clipped from V and 2 bases from J, the junction kept 2 bases outside the gene matches. The CDR3 runs 14 residues. The germline V gene encodes CDR1 LNHNV and CDR2 YYDKDF (reference sequence). CDR3 coding DNA: TGTGCCACCAGCAGGGGACAGGCAAACTATGGCTACACCTTC. It yields the protein CATSRGQANYGYTF.

This clone was counted a single time. The chain is built from TRBV18 and TRBJ2-6; D may be TRBD1 (6 bases). Germline loops: CDR1 KGHSH, CDR2 LQKENI. Trimming shortened V by 3 bases and J by 0 bases, and 12 bases separated the two germline ends. The CDR3 is 17 amino acids. CDR3 residues: CASSPRGEASGANVLTF. DNA for the CDR3: TGTGCCAGCTCACCCAGGGGAGAAGCCTCTGGGGCCAACGTCCTGACTTTC.

The count of this clone is one. The genes are TRBV9 and TRBJ1-2; 8 nucleotides align to TRBD1. There are 16 residues in the CDR3. V gave up 0 bases and J gave up 6 bases; unmatched junction bases: 10. Germline lookup yields CDR1 SGDLS and CDR2 YYNGEE. The CDR3 loop reads CASSVAREDRVDGYTF. CDR3 DNA: TGTGCCAGCAGCGTAGCACGGGAGGACAGGGTGGATGGCTACACCTTC.

V and J are TRBV19 and TRBJ1-5; 9 bases are a match to TRBD1. This CDR3 contains 16 residues. V lost 3 bases and J lost 3; bases outside the gene matches: 6. Germline lookup yields CDR1 LNHDA and CDR2 SQIVND (reference sequence). The CDR3 coding sequence is TGTGCCAGTAGTATGAGGACAGGGGATCTCAATCAGCCCCAGCATTTT. It is translated as CASSMRTGDLNQPQHF.

Concerning this clone: This sample also contains other DNA sequences that code for the same CDR3. The chain links TRBV19 to TRBJ1-5; 7 nucleotides match TRBD1. CDR1 is LNHDA, CDR2 SQIVND, per germline (reference sequence). The junction had 5 bases not matched to a gene; V was cut back by 1 base and J by 5 bases. The CDR3 has 15 residues. Here the CDR3 reads CASSIARRGDQPQHF. The DNA of the CDR3 is TGTGCCAGTAGTATAGCACGCAGGGGGGATCAGCCCCAGCATTTT.

A single count supports this clone. V gene TRBV6-5 combines with J gene TRBJ1-1; no clear D. Germline V lookup: CDR1 MNHEY, CDR2 SVGAGI. The CDR3 sequence is 14 residues long. Trimming shortened V by 5 bases and J by 3 bases, and 13 bases separated the two germline ends. CDR3 sequence reads: CASSPLVRDTEAFF. CDR3 nucleotide sequence: TGTGCCAGCAGTCCCCTCGTGCGGGACACTGAAGCTTTCTTT.

On this clone itself: The same CDR3 can be traced to other DNA sequences in this sample. This chain joins TRBV24-1 and TRBJ1-2; D not resolved. Germline CDR1 and CDR2: KGHDR and SFDVKD. Between the trimmed V and J ends, which lost 4 bases and 0 bases, there was a span of 5 bases. The CDR3 sequence is 13 residues long. This CDR3 reads CATSDGANYGYTF. The CDR3, as DNA: TGTGCCACCAGTGACGGTGCTAACTATGGCTACACCTTC.

CDR3 protein: CASSLVSIGGQGDYGYTF. CDR3 in DNA: TGTGCCAGCAGCTTAGTATCAATCGGTGGACAGGGGGACTATGGCTACACCTTC. This chain connects TRBV7-9 to TRBJ1-2; the match to TRBD1 covers 10 bases. Looked up from germline, CDR1 is SEHNR and CDR2 is FQNEAQ (reference sequence). This CDR3 has 18 amino acids. V lost 1 base and J lost 3; bases outside the gene matches: 11.

The rearrangement links TRBV19 to TRBJ1-2; D unclear. The CDR3 is 13 amino acids. Trimming took 3 bases from V and 2 from J, leaving 7 bases between them. Looked up from germline, CDR1 is LNHDA and CDR2 is SQIVND (reference sequence). The CDR3 sequence is CASSIEWNYGYTF. CDR3 nucleotide sequence: TGTGCCAGTAGTATTGAGTGGAACTATGGCTACACCTTC.

This rearrangement joins TRBV30 to TRBJ1-5; no clear D. In germline, CDR1 is GTSNPN, CDR2 SVGIG (reference sequence). The CDR3 sequence is 12 residues long. Trimming cost V 5 bases and J 0 bases, with 5 bases left between them. CDR3 loop: CAWCYSNQPQHF. As DNA, the CDR3 is TGTGCCTGGTGCTATAGCAATCAGCCCCAGCATTTT.

The chain employs TRBV19 and TRBJ2-3; 8 positions match TRBD1. Germline CDR1 is LNHDA and CDR2 is SQIVND (reference sequence). The CDR3 sequence is 15 residues long. J lost 0 bases, V lost 6 bases, and 5 bases had no gene match. The CDR3 sequence is CASSPDRGSTDTQYF. The CDR3 region has the DNA TGTGCCAGTAGCCCCGACAGGGGTAGCACAGATACGCAGTATTTT.

This chain joins TRBV2 and TRBJ1-2, with D possibly being TRBD1 (6 bases). V lost 5 bases and J lost 8, with 9 bases in between. Germline CDR1 SNHLY, CDR2 FYNNEI. The CDR3 runs 11 residues. In nucleotides, the CDR3 is TGTGCCAGCAGTACAGGGATAGGCTACACCTTC. Its translation is CASSTGIGYTF.

This chain uses TRBV30 with TRBJ2-7; perhaps TRBD2 as D (6 bases). Trimming left V 7 bases short and J 2 bases short, with 18 bases between. There are 14 residues in the CDR3. The germline CDR1 and CDR2 sequences are GTSNPN and SVGIG (reference sequence). CDR3 region: CALEGPGPTYEQYF. CDR3 sequence (DNA): TGTGCCTTGGAGGGACCGGGGCCGACCTACGAGCAGTACTTC.

CDR3 protein: CASSLDSSTGELFF. The DNA of the CDR3 is TGCGCCAGCAGCTTGGATTCGAGCACCGGGGAGCTGTTTTTT. The gene calls are TRBV5-1 and TRBJ2-2; D ambiguous. The CDR3 runs 14 residues. Germline V CDR1 and CDR2: SGHRS, YFSETQ. The germline V and J ends were trimmed by 0 bases and 4 bases, with 7 bases remaining between them.

V usage is TRBV20-1 and J usage is TRBJ1-5; 7 nucleotides match TRBD1. CDR3 length equals 15 residues. The germline CDR1 and CDR2 sequences are DFQATT and SNEGSKA (reference sequence). J gave up 0 bases and V 3 bases, and 5 bases lay outside the gene matches. The CDR3 DNA sequence: TGCAGTGCTAGTGGGGGACAGCATAGCAATCAGCCCCAGCATTTT. Protein: CSASGGQHSNQPQHF.

This chain joins TRBV6-5 and TRBJ1-1, with D perhaps matching TRBD1 (6 bases). Germline-derived CDR1 and CDR2 are MNHEY and SVGAGI. The CDR3 has 14 amino acids. The V gene lost 4 bases and the J gene lost 0 bases, with 9 bases spanning the gap. The CDR3 region is CASSWTAMNTEAFF. DNA of the CDR3: TGTGCCAGCAGTTGGACAGCCATGAACACTGAAGCTTTCTTT.

CDR3 in DNA: TGTGCCAGCAGTTTAGAGGGGGGCAATCAGCCCCAGCATTTT. Translation: CASSLEGGNQPQHF. The gene calls are TRBV2 and TRBJ1-5, with D perhaps matching TRBD1 (6 bases). There are 14 residues in the CDR3. V shed 5 bases and J shed 2 bases, with 10 bases lying between them. Per the germline V gene, CDR1 is SNHLY and CDR2 is FYNNEI.

The chain links TRBV24-1 to TRBJ1-5; D is possibly TRBD1 (6 bases). Trimming cost V 2 bases and J 4 bases, with 11 bases left between them. The CDR3 runs to 15 residues. Germline assignment: CDR1 KGHDR and CDR2 SFDVKD. The CDR3 bases are TGTGCCACCAGTGATTCTCGGACAGAGAATCAGCCCCAGCATTTT. It yields the protein CATSDSRTENQPQHF.

The rearrangement links TRBV5-6 to TRBJ1-4; 10 bases are shared with TRBD1. The length of the CDR3 is 15 residues. V was clipped by 4 bases and J by 5 bases; unmatched bases: 5. CDR1 SGHDT and CDR2 YYEEEE come from the germline V gene. In DNA, the CDR3 is TGTGCCAGCAGCCGACAGACAGGGGGCAATGAAAAACTGTTTTTT. Translating gives CASSRQTGGNEKLFF.

Written as DNA, the CDR3 is TGTGCCAGCAGCTTGGCAGAAATAAAGACCCAGTACTTC. Translating it yields CASSLAEIKTQYF. V usage is TRBV13 and J usage is TRBJ2-5; D uncertain. V lost 3 bases and J 6 bases, leaving 11 bases between the germline ends. CDR3 length: 13 amino acids. Germline V gene sequence: CDR1 PRHDT, CDR2 FYEKMQ (reference sequence).

The chain recombines TRBV3-1 (or the pseudogene TRBV3-2) with TRBJ2-2, with 8 bases lining up with TRBD2. CDR1 is LGHDT and CDR2 is YNNKEL in the germline V gene (reference sequence). The ends lost 0 bases at V and 6 bases at J; junction bases unmatched: 3. This CDR3 is built from 15 residues. The CDR3 nucleotides are TGTGCCAGCAGCCAAGATATCGGGGGGGCCGGGGAGCTGTTTTTT. Translating gives CASSQDIGGAGELFF.

The chain recombines TRBV19 with TRBJ1-4, with 9 bases matching TRBD1. V lost 5 bases, J lost 0 bases, and 10 bases stayed unmatched. The CDR3 length is 18 residues. Germline V gene sequence: CDR1 LNHDA, CDR2 SQIVND (reference sequence). Here the CDR3 reads CASSLTGGGLTTNEKLFF. For the CDR3, the DNA is TGTGCCAGTAGTCTGACAGGGGGAGGCCTTACAACTAATGAAAAACTGTTTTTT.

This clone came up once. The CDR3 DNA sequence: TGTGCCAGCAGCTTAGAGCAGGTACCCTCCTACGAGCAGTACTTC. Its protein product is CASSLEQVPSYEQYF. The genes are TRBV11-2 and TRBJ2-7; D not certain. Germline V CDR1 and CDR2: SGHAT, FQNNGV. The V end was cut by 0 bases, the J end by 0 bases, with 9 bases between. There are 15 residues in the CDR3.

The rearrangement joins TRBV9 to TRBJ2-2; 9 bases agree with TRBD1. With 4 bases clipped from V and 4 bases from J, the junction kept 8 bases outside the gene matches. Per the germline V gene, CDR1 is SGDLS and CDR2 is YYNGEE. The CDR3 is 16 residues long. CDR3 nucleotide sequence: TGTGCCAGCAGCTTGGGACAGGGCGGAGGCACCGGGGAGCTGTTTTTT. Its translation: CASSLGQGGGTGELFF.

The genes are TRBV6-1 and TRBJ1-1, with TRBD1 as a possible D gene (5 bases). The length of the CDR3 is 16 residues. Trimming pared 1 base from V and 0 bases from J, leaving 12 bases between. The germline V gene encodes CDR1 MNHNS and CDR2 SASEGT. The CDR3 reads CASSEVWGRVNTEAFF. As DNA, the CDR3 is TGTGCCAGCAGTGAAGTGTGGGGGAGGGTGAACACTGAAGCTTTCTTT.

In the case of this clone: This sample also contains other DNA sequences that code for the same CDR3. The V and J genes are TRBV18 and TRBJ2-7; TRBD1 matches at 8 bases. The germline CDR1 and CDR2 sequences are KGHSH and LQKENI. The CDR3 is made up of 16 amino acids. V dropped 0 bases and J dropped 4; count of bases not matched to a gene: 8. CDR3 DNA sequence: TGTGCCAGCTCACCACCAACCGGACAGGGTTCGTACGAGCAGTACTTC. It is translated as CASSPPTGQGSYEQYF.

This chain uses TRBV10-2 with TRBJ1-2; D possibly corresponds to TRBD1 (5 bases). The V and J ends lost 4 bases and 6 bases respectively, with 21 bases between them. The CDR3 consists of 16 residues. The germline CDR1 and CDR2 sequences are WSHSY and SAAADI. CDR3 coding DNA: TGCGCCAGCAGTGTTGGCAGGGCGCGGGGTTGGGATGGCTACACCTTC. This encodes CASSVGRARGWDGYTF.

This clone showed up just once. The CDR3 region has the DNA TGTGCCAGCAGTCCTGACAGGGGGCCCTACGAGCAGTACTTC. Translated, it gives CASSPDRGPYEQYF. J is TRBJ2-7 and V is TRBV11-2, with 10 bases fitting TRBD1. This CDR3 spans 14 amino acids. The trim removed 6 bases at V and 2 bases at J, leaving 4 bases unmatched. Looked up from germline, CDR1 is SGHAT and CDR2 is FQNNGV.

The rearrangement joins TRBV19 to TRBJ1-6, with 8 bases identical to TRBD1. The germline gives CDR1 LNHDA, CDR2 SQIVND (reference sequence). The V gene end was trimmed by 5 bases and the J gene end by 7 bases; junction bases not matched to a gene: 10. This CDR3 has 16 amino acids. CDR3 bases: TGTGCCAGTAGTCCAGGGACAGGCGGATTGAATTCACCCCTCCACTTT. This translates into CASSPGTGGLNSPLHF.